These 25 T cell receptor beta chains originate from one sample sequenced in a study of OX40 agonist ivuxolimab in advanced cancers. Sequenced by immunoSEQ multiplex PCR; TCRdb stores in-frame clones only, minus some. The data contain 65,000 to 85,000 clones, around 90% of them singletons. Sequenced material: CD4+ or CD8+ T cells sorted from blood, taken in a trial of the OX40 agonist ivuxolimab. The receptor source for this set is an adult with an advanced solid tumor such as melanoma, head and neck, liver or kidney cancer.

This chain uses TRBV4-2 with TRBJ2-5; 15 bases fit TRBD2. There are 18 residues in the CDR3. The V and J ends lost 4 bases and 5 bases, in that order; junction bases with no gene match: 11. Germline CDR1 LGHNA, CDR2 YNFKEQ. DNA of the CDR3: TGTGCCAGCAGCCCCCCCCCGGGACTAGCGGGGGGAGGGGAGACCCAGTACTTC. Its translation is CASSPPPGLAGGGETQYF.

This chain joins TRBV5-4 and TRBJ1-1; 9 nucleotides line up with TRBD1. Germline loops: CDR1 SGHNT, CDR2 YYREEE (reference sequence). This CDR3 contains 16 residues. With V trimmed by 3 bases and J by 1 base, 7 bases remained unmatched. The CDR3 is CASSSPGTGKNTEAFF. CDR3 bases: TGTGCCAGCAGCTCCCCCGGGACAGGGAAGAACACTGAAGCTTTCTTT.

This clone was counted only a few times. CDR3 amino acids: CASSPGTLYTDTQYF. CDR3 sequence (DNA): TGTGCCAGCAGCCCCGGGACTCTATACACAGATACGCAGTATTTT. The chain employs TRBV7-2 and TRBJ2-3, with a tentative D call TRBD2 (6 bases). The CDR3 runs to 15 residues. The ends were cut back, 5 bases at V and 2 bases at J, with 14 bases in the middle. Germline V gene sequence: CDR1 SGHTA, CDR2 FQGNSA.

This CDR3 is CASSQTGLQDTGELFF. In DNA, the CDR3 is TGCGCCAGCAGCCAAACGGGCCTTCAAGACACCGGGGAGCTGTTTTTT. V is TRBV5-1 and J is TRBJ2-2; D is uncertain. V lost 4 bases and J 3 bases, leaving 16 bases between the germline ends. Germline assignment: CDR1 SGHRS and CDR2 YFSETQ. The CDR3 length is 16 residues.

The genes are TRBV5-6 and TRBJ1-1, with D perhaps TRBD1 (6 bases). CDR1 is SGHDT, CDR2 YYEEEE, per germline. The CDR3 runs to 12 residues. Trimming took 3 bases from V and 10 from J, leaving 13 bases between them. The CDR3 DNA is TGTGCCAGCAGCTCACAGGGTAGTTCAGCTTTCTTT. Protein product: CASSSQGSSAFF.

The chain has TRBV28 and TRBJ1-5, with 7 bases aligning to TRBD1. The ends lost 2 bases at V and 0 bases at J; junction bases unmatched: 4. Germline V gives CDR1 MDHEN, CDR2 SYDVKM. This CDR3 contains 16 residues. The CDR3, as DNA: TGTGCCAGCAGTTTAGGACAGGCTAATAGCAATCAGCCCCAGCATTTT. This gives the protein CASSLGQANSNQPQHF.

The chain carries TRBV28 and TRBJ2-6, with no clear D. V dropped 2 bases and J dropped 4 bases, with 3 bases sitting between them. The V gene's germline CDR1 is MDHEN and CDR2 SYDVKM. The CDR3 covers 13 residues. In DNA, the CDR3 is TGTGCCAGCAGTTTACAGGGGGCCAACGTCCTGACTTTC. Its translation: CASSLQGANVLTF.

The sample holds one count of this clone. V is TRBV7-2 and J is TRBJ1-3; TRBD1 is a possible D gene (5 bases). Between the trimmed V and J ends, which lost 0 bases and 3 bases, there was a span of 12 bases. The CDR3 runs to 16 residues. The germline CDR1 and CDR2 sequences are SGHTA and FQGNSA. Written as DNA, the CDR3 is TGTGCCAGCAGCTTAGCGCTGGGGGGAGGTGGAAACACCATATATTTT. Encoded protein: CASSLALGGGGNTIYF.

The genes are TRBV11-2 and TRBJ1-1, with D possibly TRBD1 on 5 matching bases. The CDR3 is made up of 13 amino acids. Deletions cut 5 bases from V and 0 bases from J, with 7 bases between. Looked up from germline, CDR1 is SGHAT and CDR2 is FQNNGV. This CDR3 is CASSPGLNTEAFF. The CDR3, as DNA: TGTGCCAGCAGCCCGGGACTGAACACTGAAGCTTTCTTT.

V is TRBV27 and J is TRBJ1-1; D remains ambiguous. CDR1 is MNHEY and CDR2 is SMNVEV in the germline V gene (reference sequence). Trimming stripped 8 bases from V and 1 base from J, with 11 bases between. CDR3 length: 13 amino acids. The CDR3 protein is CASVKGTNTEAFF. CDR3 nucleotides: TGTGCCAGCGTTAAGGGAACGAACACTGAAGCTTTCTTT.

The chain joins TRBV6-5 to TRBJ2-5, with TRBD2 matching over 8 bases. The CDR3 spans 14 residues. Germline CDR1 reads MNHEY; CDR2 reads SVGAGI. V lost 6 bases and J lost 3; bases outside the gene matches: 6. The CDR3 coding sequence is TGTGCCAGCAGCCGGGGGGGGTGGGAAGAGACCCAGTACTTC. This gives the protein CASSRGGWEETQYF.

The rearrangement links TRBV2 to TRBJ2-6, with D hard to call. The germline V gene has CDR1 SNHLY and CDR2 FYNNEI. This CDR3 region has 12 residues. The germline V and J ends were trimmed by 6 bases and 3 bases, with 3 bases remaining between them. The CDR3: CASRDGANVLTF. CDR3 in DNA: TGTGCCAGCAGGGATGGGGCCAACGTCCTGACTTTC.

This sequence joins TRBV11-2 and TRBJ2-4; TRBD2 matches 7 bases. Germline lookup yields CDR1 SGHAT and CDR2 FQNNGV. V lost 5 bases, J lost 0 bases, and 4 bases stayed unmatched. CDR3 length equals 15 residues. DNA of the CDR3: TGTGCCAGCAGCCTGGGCGGGGGAGCCAAAAACATTCAGTACTTC. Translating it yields CASSLGGGAKNIQYF.

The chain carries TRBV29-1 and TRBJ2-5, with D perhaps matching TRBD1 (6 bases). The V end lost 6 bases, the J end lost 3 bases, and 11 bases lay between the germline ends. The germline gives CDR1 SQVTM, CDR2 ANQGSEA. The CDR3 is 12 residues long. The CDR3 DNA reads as TGCAGCGTGGGGGACACCGAAGAGACCCAGTACTTC. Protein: CSVGDTEETQYF.

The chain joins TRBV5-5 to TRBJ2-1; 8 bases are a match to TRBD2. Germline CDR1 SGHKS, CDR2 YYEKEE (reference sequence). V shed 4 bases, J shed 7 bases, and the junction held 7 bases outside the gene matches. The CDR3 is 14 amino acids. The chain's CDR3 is CASSPSTSGNEQFF. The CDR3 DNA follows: TGTGCCAGCAGCCCATCAACTAGCGGTAATGAGCAGTTCTTC.

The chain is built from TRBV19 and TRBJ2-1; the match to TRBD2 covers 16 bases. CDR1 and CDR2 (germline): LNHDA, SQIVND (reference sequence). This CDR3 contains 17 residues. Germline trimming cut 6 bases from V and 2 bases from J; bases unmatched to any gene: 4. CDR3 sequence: CASRAGLAGGPYNEQFF. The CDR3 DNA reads TGTGCCAGTAGGGCGGGACTAGCGGGGGGGCCCTACAATGAGCAGTTCTTC.

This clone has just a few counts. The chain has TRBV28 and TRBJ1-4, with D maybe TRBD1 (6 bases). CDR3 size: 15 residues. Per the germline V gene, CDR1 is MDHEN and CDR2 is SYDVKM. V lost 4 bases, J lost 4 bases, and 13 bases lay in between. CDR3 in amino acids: CASSSGQHVNEKLFF. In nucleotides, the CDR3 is TGTGCCAGCAGTTCAGGACAGCACGTTAATGAAAAACTGTTTTTT.

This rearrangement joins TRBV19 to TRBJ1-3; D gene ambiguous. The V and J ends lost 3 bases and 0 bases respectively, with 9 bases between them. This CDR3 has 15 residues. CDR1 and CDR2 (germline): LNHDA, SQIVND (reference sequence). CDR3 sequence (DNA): TGTGCCAGTAGTATTCAGGCCGACTCTGGAAACACCATATATTTT. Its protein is CASSIQADSGNTIYF.

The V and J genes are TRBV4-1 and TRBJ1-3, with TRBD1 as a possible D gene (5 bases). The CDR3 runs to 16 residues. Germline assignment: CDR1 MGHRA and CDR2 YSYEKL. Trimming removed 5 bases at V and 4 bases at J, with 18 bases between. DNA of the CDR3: TGCGCCAGCAGCTACGGACCCGTGGGGGGGGGAAACACCATATATTTT. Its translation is CASSYGPVGGGNTIYF.

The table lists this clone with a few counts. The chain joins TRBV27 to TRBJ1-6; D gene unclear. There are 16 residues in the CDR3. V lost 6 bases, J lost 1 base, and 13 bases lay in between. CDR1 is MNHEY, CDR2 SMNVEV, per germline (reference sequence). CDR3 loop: CASRTVLRSYNSPLHF. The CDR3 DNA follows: TGTGCCAGCAGGACGGTCCTTCGATCCTATAATTCACCCCTCCACTTT.

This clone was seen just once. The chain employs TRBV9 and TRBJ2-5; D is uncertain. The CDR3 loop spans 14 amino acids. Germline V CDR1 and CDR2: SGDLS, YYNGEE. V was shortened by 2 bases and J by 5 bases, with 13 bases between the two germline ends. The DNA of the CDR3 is TGTGCCAGCAGCGTTAGGGCCGACGGGGAGACCCAGTACTTC. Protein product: CASSVRADGETQYF.

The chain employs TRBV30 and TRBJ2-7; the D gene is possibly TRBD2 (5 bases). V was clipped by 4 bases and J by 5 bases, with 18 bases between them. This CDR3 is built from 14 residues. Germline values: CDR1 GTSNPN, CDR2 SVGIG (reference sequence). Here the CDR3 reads CAWKESGWVHEQYF. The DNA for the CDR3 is TGTGCCTGGAAGGAAAGCGGCTGGGTACACGAGCAGTACTTC.

The CDR3 protein is CASSWGGQGNQPQHF. Here the CDR3 DNA reads TGTGCCAGCAGTTGGGGGGGACAGGGGAATCAGCCCCAGCATTTT. The V gene is TRBV2, the J gene TRBJ1-5; 10 positions agree with TRBD1. CDR1 is SNHLY and CDR2 is FYNNEI in the germline V gene. Trimming at V came to 5 bases and at J to 4 bases, leaving 5 bases not matched to a gene. The CDR3 consists of 15 residues. The full variable domain, its missing parts supplied by reference TRBV2 and TRBJ1-5, is EPEVTQTPSHQVTQMGQEVILRCVPISNHLYFYWYRQILGQKVEFLVSFYNNEISEKSEIFDDQFSVERPDGSNFTLKIRSTKLEDSAMYFCASSWGGQGNQPQHFGDGTRLSIL.

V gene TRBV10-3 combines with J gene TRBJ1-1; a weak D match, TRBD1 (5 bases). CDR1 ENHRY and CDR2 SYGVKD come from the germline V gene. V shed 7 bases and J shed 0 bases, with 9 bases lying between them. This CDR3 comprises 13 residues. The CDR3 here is CAITPGMNTEAFF. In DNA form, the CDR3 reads TGTGCCATCACCCCAGGGATGAACACTGAAGCTTTCTTT.

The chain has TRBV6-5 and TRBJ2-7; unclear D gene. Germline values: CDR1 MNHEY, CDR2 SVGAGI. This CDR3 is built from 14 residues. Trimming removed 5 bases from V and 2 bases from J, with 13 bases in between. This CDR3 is CASSESGTPYEQYF. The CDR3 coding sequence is TGTGCCAGCAGTGAATCCGGCACCCCCTACGAGCAGTACTTC.